The 25 T cell receptor beta chains reported below all come from one sample, sequenced in a study of Ad26.COV2.S vaccination and SARS-CoV-2 variants. This table comes from immunoSEQ multiplex PCR, and its TCRdb copy is limited to in-frame clones, with some not included. This sample carries about 480,000 clones, roughly 87% of them seen once, and the ten largest clones take roughly 13%. Specified treatment: 15 to 20 received Ad26.COV2.S at low or high dose, single or two shots; roughly five received placebo; per-sample allocation not given. The samples date from day 63 after the first vaccine or placebo injection. The source was peripheral blood, collected in a trial of Ad26.COV2.S vaccine versus placebo. Receptors originate from a person between 18 and 65 years old who received the Ad26.COV2.S COVID-19 vaccine or a placebo.

This rearrangement joins TRBV9 to TRBJ2-3, with 13 bases fitting TRBD2. The CDR3 runs to 16 residues. From germline, CDR1 is SGDLS and CDR2 YYNGEE. The ends lost 3 bases at V and 3 bases at J; junction bases unmatched: 4. The CDR3 loop reads CASSALLAGGTDTQYF. CDR3 sequence (DNA): TGTGCCAGCAGCGCTCTACTAGCGGGAGGGACAGATACGCAGTATTTT.

The CDR3 DNA reads TGTGCCAGCAGTTTAGGTCGGGTGGGGTTAGGTTCACCCCTCCACTTT. This translates into CASSLGRVGLGSPLHF. The V call is TRBV27, the J call TRBJ1-6; D is ambiguous. Germline V gives CDR1 MNHEY, CDR2 SMNVEV (reference sequence). The CDR3 extends over 16 amino acids. Between the trimmed V and J ends, which lost 2 bases and 9 bases, there was a span of 17 bases.

Remarks on this clone: An end of the junction does not agree with germline; a read error may underlie this. This sequence joins TRBV5-4 and TRBJ2-7; no clear D gene. The CDR3 sequence is 15 residues long. In germline, CDR1 is SGHNT, CDR2 YYREEE (reference sequence). The CDR3 sequence is CASSLGTSSDLEKYF. The CDR3 DNA sequence: TGTGCCAGCAGCTTGGGGACGTCCTCTGACCTCGAGAAGTACTTC.

This clone was observed a handful of times. The chain joins TRBV28 to TRBJ1-5; 10 bases are a match to TRBD1. Per the germline V gene, CDR1 is MDHEN and CDR2 is SYDVKM. Losses at the gene ends were 7 bases for V and 5 bases for J; bases not matched to a gene: 23. This CDR3 has 20 amino acids. CDR3 sequence: CASTLGVGQGVSKADQPQHF. CDR3 bases: TGTGCCAGCACCTTAGGAGTAGGACAGGGGGTTTCTAAGGCGGATCAGCCCCAGCATTTT.

J is TRBJ2-5 and V is TRBV28; D is tentatively TRBD1 or TRBD2 (7 bases each). CDR1 and CDR2 (germline): MDHEN, SYDVKM. The CDR3 has 17 amino acids. With 6 bases removed from V and 1 base from J, the gap between germline ends came to 21 bases. CDR3 coding DNA: TGTGCCAGCAGGACATTGAAGGGAGGGGGCACCCAAGAGACCCAGTACTTC. Residues: CASRTLKGGGTQETQYF.

J is TRBJ1-1 and V is TRBV12-5, with D tentatively TRBD1 (5 bases). Germline CDR1 LGHNT, CDR2 FRNRAP. The ends were cut back, 5 bases at V and 8 bases at J, with 21 bases in the middle. This CDR3 spans 15 amino acids. The CDR3 DNA sequence: TGTGCTAGTGGTCGGTCGGGCCTCGGGGGTCGGGAAGCTTTCTTT. Encoded protein: CASGRSGLGGREAFF. Full variable domain (outside the CDR3, taken from reference TRBV12-5 and TRBJ1-1): DARVTQTPRHKVTEMGQEVTMRCQPILGHNTVFWYRQTMMQGLELLAYFRNRAPLDDSGMPKDRFSAEMPDATLATLKIQPSEPRDSAVYFCASGRSGLGGREAFFGQGTRLTVV.

The genes are TRBV19 and TRBJ2-7; 14 nucleotides match TRBD2. The CDR3 runs 15 residues. The ends lost 5 bases at V and 3 bases at J; junction bases unmatched: 3. CDR1 and CDR2 (germline): LNHDA, SQIVND (reference sequence). CDR3 bases: TGTGCCAGTAGTCCGGGACTAGCGGGAGTCTACGAGCAGTACTTC. Protein product: CASSPGLAGVYEQYF.

In the case of this clone: Other nucleotide sequences from this sample produce the same CDR3. This sequence joins TRBV6-5 and TRBJ2-2, with D unclear. Trimming cost V 6 bases and J 4 bases, with 6 bases left between them. Germline V CDR1 and CDR2: MNHEY, SVGAGI. CDR3 length equals 12 residues. In DNA, the CDR3 is TGTGCCAGCAGCTGGGGCACCGGGGAGCTGTTTTTT. It yields the protein CASSWGTGELFF.

This chain uses TRBV29-1 with TRBJ2-1; 8 bases fit TRBD1. Trimming at V came to 8 bases and at J to 6 bases, leaving 6 bases not matched to a gene. Germline loops: CDR1 SQVTM, CDR2 ANQGSEA. There are 12 residues in the CDR3. CDR3: CSTRTGINEQFF. The CDR3 nucleotides read TGCAGCACGAGGACAGGGATCAATGAGCAGTTCTTC.

About this clone: This specimen includes other DNA sequences encoding the same CDR3. The chain joins TRBV6-5 to TRBJ2-3; either TRBD1 or TRBD2 may supply D (5 bases each). V lost 1 base and J lost 0, with 8 bases in between. The CDR3 spans 15 residues. Germline V gene lookup returns CDR1 MNHEY and CDR2 SVGAGI. CDR3 sequence reads: CASSYFGASTDTQYF. The CDR3 nucleotides read TGTGCCAGCAGTTACTTCGGGGCTAGCACAGATACGCAGTATTTT.

The rearrangement links TRBV29-1 to TRBJ1-2, with unresolved D. V was trimmed by 3 bases and J by 4 bases, leaving 9 bases between them. CDR1 is SQVTM and CDR2 is ANQGSEA in the germline V gene. The CDR3 runs 12 residues. The DNA of the CDR3 is TGCAGCGTTGACGGAGGGTCCTATGGCTACACCTTC. As protein: CSVDGGSYGYTF.

The genes are TRBV5-6 and TRBJ2-7, with D perhaps given as TRBD1 or TRBD2 (5 bases each). Trimming removed 4 bases from V and 0 bases from J, with 20 bases in between. CDR1 and CDR2 from the germline V gene are SGHDT and YYEEEE. The CDR3 is made up of 17 amino acids. In nucleotides, the CDR3 is TGTGCCAGCAGCCTCTCTGTTCTGGGGGATAGCTCCTACGAGCAGTACTTC. This codes for CASSLSVLGDSSYEQYF.

CDR3 coding DNA: TGTGCCAGTAGTATTTCCCGGACTAGGCTCCATGAGCAGTTCTTC. This encodes CASSISRTRLHEQFF. The V call is TRBV19, the J call TRBJ2-1; 7 bases fit TRBD2. Germline loops: CDR1 LNHDA, CDR2 SQIVND (reference sequence). This CDR3 comprises 15 residues. Unmatched junction bases numbered 10, after V lost 3 bases and J lost 8 bases.

By share, this clone ranks as large (0.1 to 1%). The chain joins TRBV27 to TRBJ2-7; TRBD2 agrees at 7 bases. J was trimmed by 5 bases and V by 8 bases; bases with no gene match: 6. This CDR3 comprises 12 residues. CDR1 is MNHEY, CDR2 SMNVEV, per germline (reference sequence). The CDR3 spells CASQAGVHEQYF. The CDR3, as DNA: TGTGCCAGCCAGGCGGGGGTGCACGAGCAGTACTTC.

This clone showed up just once. The chain is built from TRBV9 and TRBJ2-3; D gene unclear. Trimming left V 4 bases short and J 6 bases short, with 12 bases between. CDR3 length: 13 residues. Per germline, CDR1 SGDLS and CDR2 YYNGEE. The DNA of the CDR3 is TGTGCCAGCAGCCGCAGTGACGGGGATACGCAGTATTTT. This translates into CASSRSDGDTQYF.

The chain is built from TRBV7-2 and TRBJ1-1; D call uncertain. V was shortened by 3 bases and J by 5 bases, with 4 bases between the two germline ends. This CDR3 comprises 11 residues. The germline V gene encodes CDR1 SGHTA and CDR2 FQGNSA. CDR3 DNA: TGTGCCAGCAGCTTGCAGACTGAAGCTTTCTTT. It is translated as CASSLQTEAFF.

V and J are TRBV28 and TRBJ2-4; TRBD1 agrees at 7 bases. Germline CDR1 and CDR2: MDHEN and SYDVKM. The CDR3 is 16 amino acids. V shed 2 bases, J shed 3 bases, and the junction held 7 bases outside the gene matches. The CDR3 loop is CASSLPRGTVKNIQYF. The CDR3 DNA is TGTGCCAGCAGTTTACCCAGGGGGACGGTCAAAAACATTCAGTACTTC.

This clone was seen a handful of times. This chain connects TRBV7-3 to TRBJ1-2; TRBD1 matches 9 bases. CDR1 is SGHTA, CDR2 FQGTGA, per germline. With 7 bases clipped from V and 4 bases from J, the junction kept 10 bases outside the gene matches. The CDR3 contains 15 residues. The CDR3 DNA follows: TGTGCCAGCACTCACAACCCGGACAGGGGCTATGGCTACACCTTC. Translated: CASTHNPDRGYGYTF.

The chain couples TRBV29-1 to TRBJ1-2; the D is unclear. V lost 5 bases and J lost 3, with 13 bases in between. The V gene's germline CDR1 is SQVTM and CDR2 ANQGSEA. The CDR3 totals 13 residues. CDR3 loop: CSVRPPGDYGYTF. The CDR3 DNA reads as TGCAGCGTTAGACCCCCGGGTGACTATGGCTACACCTTC.

The genes are TRBV29-1 and TRBJ2-3; no firm D call. Germline assignment: CDR1 SQVTM and CDR2 ANQGSEA. The CDR3 runs to 12 residues. Trimming pared 7 bases from V and 3 bases from J, leaving 11 bases between. The chain's CDR3 is CSAAIATDTQYF. The CDR3 bases are TGCAGCGCCGCCATAGCTACAGATACGCAGTATTTT.

The V call is TRBV28, the J call TRBJ1-5; TRBD1 agrees at 7 bases. V lost 5 bases to trimming and J lost 5 bases; unmatched junction nucleotides: 6. This CDR3 contains 14 residues. CDR1 is MDHEN and CDR2 is SYDVKM in the germline V gene. The CDR3 is CASSQGTAHQPQHF. CDR3 bases: TGTGCCAGCAGTCAAGGGACAGCCCATCAGCCCCAGCATTTT.

The chain links TRBV7-9 to TRBJ2-3; 9 nucleotides line up with TRBD1. Germline V gene data show CDR1 as SEHNR and CDR2 as FQNEAQ (reference sequence). The trim removed 5 bases at V and 1 base at J, leaving 1 base unmatched. The CDR3 extends over 14 amino acids. DNA of the CDR3: TGTGCCAGCAGCAGGACAGGGGGCACAGATACGCAGTATTTT. Residues: CASSRTGGTDTQYF.

This chain links TRBV25-1 with TRBJ1-2; D gene ambiguous. The V end was cut by 3 bases, the J end by 3 bases, with 14 bases between. Germline CDR1 MGHDK, CDR2 SYGVNS. This CDR3 has 15 residues. The CDR3 DNA reads TGTGCCAGCAGTGACCCAGGACGGCCTTACTATGGCTACACCTTC. It specifies CASSDPGRPYYGYTF.

This sequence joins TRBV5-6 and TRBJ2-5; no clear D gene. Per germline, CDR1 SGHDT and CDR2 YYEEEE. CDR3 length equals 13 residues. V lost 0 bases and J 4 bases, leaving 7 bases between the germline ends. CDR3 loop: CASSLGPGETQYF. The CDR3, as DNA: TGTGCCAGCAGCTTGGGACCGGGAGAGACCCAGTACTTC. The full variable domain, its missing parts supplied by reference TRBV5-6 and TRBJ2-5, is DAGVTQSPTHLIKTRGQQVTLRCSPKSGHDTVSWYQQALGQGPQFIFQYYEEEERQRGNFPDRFSGHQFPNYSSELNVNALLLGDSALYLCASSLGPGETQYFGPGTRLLVL.

The rearrangement links TRBV28 to TRBJ2-3; the D is unclear. Between the trimmed V and J ends, which lost 3 bases and 1 base, there was a span of 11 bases. This CDR3 has 15 residues. Germline loops: CDR1 MDHEN, CDR2 SYDVKM. The CDR3 region is CASSFRSGRTDTQYF. The CDR3 DNA is TGTGCCAGCAGTTTTAGGTCAGGTCGCACAGATACGCAGTATTTT.